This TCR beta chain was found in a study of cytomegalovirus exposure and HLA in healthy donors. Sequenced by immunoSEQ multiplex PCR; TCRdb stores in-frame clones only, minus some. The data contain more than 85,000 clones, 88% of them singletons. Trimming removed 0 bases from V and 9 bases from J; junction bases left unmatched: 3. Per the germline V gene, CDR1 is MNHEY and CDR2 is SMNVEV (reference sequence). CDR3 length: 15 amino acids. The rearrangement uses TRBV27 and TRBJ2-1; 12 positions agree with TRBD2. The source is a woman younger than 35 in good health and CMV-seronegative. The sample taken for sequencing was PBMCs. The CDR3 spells CASSLSPSGGGEQFF. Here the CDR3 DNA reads TGTGCCAGCAGTTTATCGCCTAGCGGGGGGGGTGAGCAGTTCTTC.